The T cell receptor (beta chain) described here comes from a study of shared clonotypes between healthy human individuals. About the research overall: The plates for each donor numbered three CD4 naive, three CD4 memory, two CD8 naive and one CD8 memory.

TCRdb keeps only in-frame clones here, not all; method: immunoSEQ multiplex PCR. This table has around 2.1 million clones, almost 96% appearing once. This sequence was found in a man aged 18-30 years in good health. The sample consisted of naive CD4+ T cells sorted from blood. Subset here: CD45RA+ positively selected.

CDR3 amino acids: CASSRGHFEDTQYF. As DNA, the CDR3 is TGTGCCAGCAGCAGGGGGCACTTCGAAGATACGCAGTATTTT. The chain recombines TRBV6-5 with TRBJ2-3; TRBD1 agrees at 8 bases. The germline V gene has CDR1 MNHEY and CDR2 SVGAGI. V trimming: 6 bases; J trimming: 5 bases; junction bases outside the gene matches: 7. The CDR3 contains 14 residues.